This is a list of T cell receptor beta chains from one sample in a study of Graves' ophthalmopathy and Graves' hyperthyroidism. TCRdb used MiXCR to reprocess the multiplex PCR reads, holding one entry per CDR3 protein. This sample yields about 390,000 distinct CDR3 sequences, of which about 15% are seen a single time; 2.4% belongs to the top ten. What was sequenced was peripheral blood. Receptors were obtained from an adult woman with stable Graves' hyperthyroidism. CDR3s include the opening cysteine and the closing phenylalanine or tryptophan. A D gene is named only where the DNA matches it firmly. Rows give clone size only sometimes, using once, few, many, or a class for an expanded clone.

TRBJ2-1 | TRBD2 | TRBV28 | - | CASSIGTRSINEQFF | TGTGCCAGCAGTATCGGGACTAGATCTATCAATGAGCAGTTCTTC
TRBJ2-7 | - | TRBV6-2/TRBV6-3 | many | CASSYEWTSLSYEQYF | TGTGCCAGCAGTTACGAGTGGACATCGCTCTCCTACGAGCAGTACTTC
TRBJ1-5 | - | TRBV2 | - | CASSPGWGTSTNQPQHF | TGTGCCAGCAGTCCGGGGTGGGGGACCTCGACGAATCAGCCCCAGCATTTT
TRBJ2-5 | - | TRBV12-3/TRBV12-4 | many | CASSLAGWGVQETQYF | TGTGCCAGCAGTTTAGCGGGATGGGGGGTCCAAGAGACCCAGTACTTC
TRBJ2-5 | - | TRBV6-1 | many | CASSDWDPIETQYF | TGTGCCAGCAGTGATTGGGACCCGATCGAGACCCAGTACTTC
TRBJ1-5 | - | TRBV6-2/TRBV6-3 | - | CASSYGGGANQPQHF | TGTGCCAGCAGTTACGGCGGGGGGGCGAATCAGCCCCAGCATTTT
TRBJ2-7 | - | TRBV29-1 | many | CSVDDAGSYEQYF | TGCAGCGTTGACGATGCGGGGTCCTACGAGCAGTACTTC
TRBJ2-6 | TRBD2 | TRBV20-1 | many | CSARLAGGSSGANVLTF | TGCAGTGCTAGACTAGCGGGAGGTAGCTCTGGGGCCAACGTCCTGACTTTC
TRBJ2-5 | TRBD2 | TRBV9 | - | CASSPSRRLADQETQYF | TGTGCCAGCAGCCCGTCTCGGAGACTAGCGGACCAAGAGACCCAGTACTTC
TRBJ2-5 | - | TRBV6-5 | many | CASSYSQRETQYF | TGTGCCAGCAGTTACTCGCAACGGGAGACCCAGTACTTC
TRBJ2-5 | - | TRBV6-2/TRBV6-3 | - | CASSSWTQYF | TGTGCCAGCAGTTCATGGACCCAGTACTTC
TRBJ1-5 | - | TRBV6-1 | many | CASSERYRTQPQHF | TGTGCCAGCAGTGAAAGATACAGGACTCAGCCCCAGCATTTT
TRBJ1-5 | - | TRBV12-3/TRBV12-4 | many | CASSLRERQPQHF | TGTGCCAGCAGTTTAAGGGAGCGACAGCCCCAGCATTTT
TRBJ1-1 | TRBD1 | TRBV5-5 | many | CASSLEDRVVGTEAFF | TGTGCCAGCAGCTTGGAGGACAGGGTGGTGGGCACTGAAGCTTTCTTT
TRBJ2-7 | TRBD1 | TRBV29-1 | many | CSVGTASSYEQYF | TGCAGCGTGGGGACAGCGAGCTCCTACGAGCAGTACTTC
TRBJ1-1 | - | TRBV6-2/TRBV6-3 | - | CASSQPGRKITEACF | TGTGCCAGCAGCCAACCTGGACGGAAAATCACTGAAGCTTGCTTT
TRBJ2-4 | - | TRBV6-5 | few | CASSYSGQRLAKNIKYF | TGTGCCAGCAGTTACTCCGGACAAAGATTAGCCAAAAACATTAAGTACTTC
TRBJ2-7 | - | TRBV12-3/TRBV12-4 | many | CASSLEWVVAEQYF | TGTGCCAGCAGTTTAGAGTGGGTTGTTGCCGAGCAGTACTTC
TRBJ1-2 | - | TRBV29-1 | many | CSVEGQGSYGYTF | TGCAGCGTTGAGGGTCAGGGAAGCTATGGCTACACCTTC
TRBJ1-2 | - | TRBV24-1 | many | CATSDITGNYGYTF | TGTGCCACCAGTGATATCACAGGAAACTATGGCTACACCTTC
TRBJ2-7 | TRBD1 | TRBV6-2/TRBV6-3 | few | CASSKHRGVYEQYF | TGTGCCAGCAGTAAACACAGGGGGGTCTACGAGCAGTACTTC
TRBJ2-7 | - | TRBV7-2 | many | CASSLQRHEQYF | TGTGCCAGCAGCTTACAGCGGCACGAGCAGTACTTC
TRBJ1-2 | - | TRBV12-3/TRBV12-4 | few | CATTRVNYGYTF | TGTGCCACCACCCGGGTTAACTATGGCTACACCTTC
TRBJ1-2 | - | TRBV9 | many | CASSVEGGPGYYGYTF | TGTGCCAGCAGCGTAGAAGGGGGTCCTGGGTACTATGGCTACACCTTC
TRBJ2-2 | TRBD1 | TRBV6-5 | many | CASTRQGNTGELFF | TGTGCCAGCACACGACAGGGGAACACCGGGGAGCTGTTTTTT
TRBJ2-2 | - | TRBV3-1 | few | CASRRDSGELFF | TGTGCCAGCAGGAGGGATTCCGGGGAGCTGTTTTTT
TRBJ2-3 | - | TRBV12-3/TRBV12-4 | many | CASRRVLGDTQYF | TGTGCCAGCAGGAGGGTACTGGGGGATACGCAGTATTTT
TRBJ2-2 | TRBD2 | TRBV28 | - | CASSPRLAGVTGELFF | TGTGCCAGCAGTCCCCGACTAGCGGGAGTAACCGGGGAGCTGTTTTTT
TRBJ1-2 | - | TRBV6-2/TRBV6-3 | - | CASSYQAAYGYTF | TGTGCCAGCAGTTACCAGGCAGCCTATGGCTACACCTTC
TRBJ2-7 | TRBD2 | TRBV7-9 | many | CASSPRTRPYEQYF | TGTGCCAGCAGCCCCCGGACTAGACCCTACGAGCAGTACTTC
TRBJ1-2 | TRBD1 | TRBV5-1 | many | CASRPDRGYGYTF | TGCGCCAGCAGACCCGACAGGGGATATGGCTACACCTTC
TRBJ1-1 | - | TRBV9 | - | CASSVSGVATEAFF | TGTGCCAGCAGCGTATCAGGGGTGGCCACTGAAGCTTTCTTT
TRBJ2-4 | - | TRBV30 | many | CAWNRVAKNIQYF | TGTGCCTGGAATAGGGTAGCCAAAAACATTCAGTACTTC
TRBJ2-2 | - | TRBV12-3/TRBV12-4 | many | CASSPIGLTGELFF | TGTGCCAGCAGTCCGATAGGGCTCACCGGGGAGCTGTTTTTT
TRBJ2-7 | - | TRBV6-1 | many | CASSEVDYEQYF | TGTGCCAGCAGTGAAGTGGATTACGAGCAGTACTTC
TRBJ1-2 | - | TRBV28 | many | CASSFSGRGFYGYTF | TGTGCCAGCAGTTTCTCCGGGAGGGGCTTCTATGGCTACACCTTC
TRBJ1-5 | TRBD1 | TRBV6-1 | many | CASHPKSKGANQPQHF | TGTGCCAGCCACCCCAAGTCTAAGGGGGCCAATCAGCCCCAGCATTTT
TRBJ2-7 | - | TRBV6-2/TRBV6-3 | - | CASVGRFYEQYF | TGTGCCAGCGTCGGCAGATTTTACGAGCAGTACTTC
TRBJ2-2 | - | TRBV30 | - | CAWSVSLGGLNTGELFF | TGTGCCTGGAGTGTATCACTTGGGGGTCTGAACACCGGGGAGCTGTTTTTT
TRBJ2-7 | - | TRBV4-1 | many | CASSQDLGAYEQYF | TGCGCCAGCAGCCAAGATCTAGGGGCGTACGAGCAGTACTTC
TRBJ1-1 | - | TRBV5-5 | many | CASTLPLQGSTEAFF | TGTGCCAGCACCCTTCCCCTACAGGGATCCACTGAAGCTTTCTTT
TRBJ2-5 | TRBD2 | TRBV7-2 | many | CASSRTSGRPMGETQYF | TGTGCCAGCAGCCGAACTAGCGGGAGACCGATGGGGGAGACCCAGTACTTC
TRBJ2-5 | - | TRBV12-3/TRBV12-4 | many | CASSHISYGLQETQYF | TGTGCCAGCAGTCACATAAGCTACGGGTTGCAAGAGACCCAGTACTTC
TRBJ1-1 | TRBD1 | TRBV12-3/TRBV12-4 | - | CASSFRDRGPEAFF | TGTGCCAGCAGTTTCAGGGACAGGGGGCCTGAAGCTTTCTTT
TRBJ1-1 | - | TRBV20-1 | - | CSAKRGGFETEAFF | TGCAGTGCCAAGCGCGGAGGGTTCGAGACTGAAGCTTTCTTT
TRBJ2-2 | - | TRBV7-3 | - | CASSLLVARNTGELCF | TGTGCCAGCAGCTTATTGGTAGCTCGGAACACCGGGGAGCTGTGTTTT
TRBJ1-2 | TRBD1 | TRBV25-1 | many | CASSGMGTGHGYTF | TGTGCCAGCAGTGGGATGGGGACAGGGCATGGCTACACCTTC
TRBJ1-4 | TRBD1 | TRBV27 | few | CASSGRGLGEKLFF | TGTGCCAGCTCCGGCAGGGGGTTAGGTGAAAAACTGTTTTTT
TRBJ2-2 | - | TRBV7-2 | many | CASSLAGARGTGELFF | TGTGCCAGCAGCTTAGCGGGGGCGCGGGGGACCGGGGAGCTGTTTTTT
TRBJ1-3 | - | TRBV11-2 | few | CASSLGGTSGNTIYF | TGTGCCAGCAGCTTAGGAGGGACTTCTGGAAACACCATATATTTT
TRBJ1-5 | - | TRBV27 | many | CASSLSAGDDNQPQHF | TGTGCCAGCAGTTTATCTGCAGGGGACGACAATCAGCCCCAGCATTTT
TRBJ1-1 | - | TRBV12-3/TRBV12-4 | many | CASSPGRGTEAFF | TGTGCCAGCAGTCCTGGGAGGGGCACTGAAGCTTTCTTT
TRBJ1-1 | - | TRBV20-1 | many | CSAKSTSTNTEAFF | TGCAGTGCCAAATCTACTTCGACGAACACTGAAGCTTTCTTT
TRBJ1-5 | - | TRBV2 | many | CASSGLQGNQPQHF | TGTGCCAGCAGTGGGTTGCAGGGGAATCAGCCCCAGCATTTT